These 30 T cell receptor beta chains share one sample of origin, sequenced in a study of response to subunit inactivated influenza vaccine. TCRdb re-derived calls from the RT-PCR reads in MiXCR, one entry per CDR3 protein. The sample lists hundreds of thousands of distinct CDR3 sequences, approximately 15% occurring once. The material sequenced was CD4+ T cells sorted from PBMCs, taken around 25 months after vaccination. The receptors originated from a man aged 45-69 years who received an inactivated influenza vaccine.

This clonotype was seen a few times. The chain joins TRBV6-2 or TRBV6-3 to TRBJ2-2; 8 bases fit TRBD1. V was pared by 5 bases and J by 1 base, with 6 bases of the junction left unmatched. This CDR3 is built from 16 residues. Germline V gene data show CDR1 as MNHEY and CDR2 as SVGEGT. The CDR3 DNA is TGTGCCAGCAGTAAGACCGGGACAGGGAACACCGGGGAGCTGTTTTTT. Amino acid sequence: CASSKTGTGNTGELFF.

This chain connects TRBV5-5 to TRBJ2-1; D is undetermined. Germline CDR1 and CDR2: SGHKS and YYEKEE (reference sequence). The CDR3 totals 16 residues. V lost 0 bases, J lost 0 bases, and 10 bases lay in between. The CDR3 spells CASSLGPASSYNEQFF. The CDR3 nucleotides read TGTGCCAGCAGCTTGGGGCCAGCCTCCTCCTACAATGAGCAGTTCTTC.

The chain has TRBV2 and TRBJ1-5, with TRBD1 as a possible D gene (6 bases). V was trimmed by 5 bases and J by 1 base, leaving 27 bases between them. Germline CDR1 and CDR2: SNHLY and FYNNEI. This CDR3 comprises 20 residues. The CDR3 DNA sequence: TGTGCCAGCAGTTCTCGACGGGGAGGCAGGGGCTCAGGAAGCAATCAGCCCCAGCATTTT. It yields the protein CASSSRRGGRGSGSNQPQHF.

The CDR3 bases are TGCAGCGTCGCAGGGACAGGGGCCTGGGTTGAGCAGTTCTTC. Encoded protein: CSVAGTGAWVEQFF. The rearrangement joins TRBV29-1 to TRBJ2-1; 10 nucleotides agree with TRBD1. V gave up 6 bases and J gave up 9 bases; unmatched junction bases: 11. Germline values: CDR1 SQVTM, CDR2 ANQGSEA. The CDR3 has 14 residues.

The chain has TRBV12-3 or TRBV12-4 and TRBJ2-5; no definite D call. There are 13 residues in the CDR3. V lost 6 bases to trimming and J lost 4 bases, with 12 bases between them. CDR3 in DNA: TGTGCCAGCAGCCCCCGGCGGCTAGAGACCCAGTACTTC. Encoded protein: CASSPRRLETQYF.

This clonotype was detected many times. The chain uses TRBV21-1 and TRBJ2-7; TRBD1, the D gene given by the table, was not confirmed from the DNA. TRBV21-1 is noted as a pseudogene. The CDR3 loop spans 17 amino acids. CDR3 in DNA: TGTGCCAGCAGCAACTCAGGACAGGACCGATTTCCCTACGAGCAGTACTTC. It translates to CASSNSGQDRFPYEQYF.

The chain uses TRBV19 and TRBJ1-5, with D uncertain. V shed 2 bases and J shed 5 bases, with 10 bases lying between them. The CDR3 totals 14 residues. Germline V gene lookup returns CDR1 LNHDA and CDR2 SQIVND (reference sequence). DNA of the CDR3: TGTGCCAGTAGTATACTTTATAGGGATCAGCCCCAGCATTTT. It is translated as CASSILYRDQPQHF.

This clonotype was seen a few times. The chain's CDR3 is CASSLVWGTQNYEQYF. CDR3 in DNA: TGTGCCAGCAGCTTGGTCTGGGGCACCCAGAACTACGAGCAGTACTTC. The gene calls are TRBV5-6 and TRBJ2-7; tentatively, D is TRBD1 (5 bases). The CDR3 loop spans 16 amino acids. Per germline, CDR1 SGHDT and CDR2 YYEEEE. The ends were cut back, 0 bases at V and 3 bases at J, with 16 bases in the middle.

The J gene is TRBJ2-1, the V gene TRBV19; 11 nucleotides line up with TRBD2. Germline V gene lookup returns CDR1 LNHDA and CDR2 SQIVND (reference sequence). The CDR3 is 15 residues long. V dropped 8 bases and J dropped 4; count of bases not matched to a gene: 7. CDR3 sequence: CASRLAGGRYNEQFF. The CDR3 bases are TGTGCCAGTCGGCTAGCGGGAGGACGGTACAATGAGCAGTTCTTC. Using reference TRBV19 and TRBJ2-1 for the parts outside the CDR3, the full variable domain is DGGITQSPKYLFRKEGQNVTLSCEQNLNHDAMYWYRQDPGQGLRLIYYSQIVNDFQKGDIAEGYSVSREKKESFPLTVTSAQKNPTAFYLCASRLAGGRYNEQFFGPGTRLTVL.

This clonotype was seen more than once but under ten times. The chain carries TRBV7-9 and TRBJ1-6, with 9 bases aligning to TRBD1. The CDR3 is made up of 16 amino acids. The junction had 10 bases not matched to a gene; V was cut back by 3 bases and J by 10 bases. CDR1 and CDR2 (germline): SEHNR, FQNEAQ (reference sequence). The CDR3 loop is CASSFLLRTGESPLHF. The CDR3, as DNA: TGTGCCAGCAGCTTTTTATTGAGGACAGGGGAATCACCCCTCCACTTT.

This clonotype was observed a handful of times. The chain is built from TRBV29-1 and TRBJ2-3; D remains unclear. Germline V gives CDR1 SQVTM, CDR2 ANQGSEA. Trimming removed 7 bases from V and 11 bases from J, with 13 bases in between. This CDR3 contains 10 residues. CDR3 amino acids: CSAITQQQYF. The CDR3 region has the DNA TGCAGCGCCATTACCCAGCAGCAGTATTTT.

This clonotype was observed a few times. The CDR3 DNA reads as TGCGCCAGCAGCCAAGATATTAACAGCGTCTCTGGGGCCAACGTCCTGACTTTC. This sequence encodes CASSQDINSVSGANVLTF. The chain couples TRBV4-3 to TRBJ2-6, with D uncertain. V lost 0 bases and J lost 0, with 12 bases in between. This CDR3 contains 18 residues. Germline assignment: CDR1 LGHNA and CDR2 YSLEER.

This rearrangement joins TRBV6-1 to TRBJ1-6; D possibly corresponds to TRBD1 (6 bases). Trimming cost V 4 bases and J 3 bases, with 16 bases left between them. The germline CDR1 and CDR2 sequences are MNHNS and SASEGT. CDR3 length: 17 residues. The CDR3 nucleotides read TGTGCCAGCAGTGCCACCGGGACACCCATCTATAATTCACCCCTCCACTTT. Translation: CASSATGTPIYNSPLHF.

V gene TRBV29-1 combines with J gene TRBJ2-3, with 7 positions matching TRBD1. Trimming at V came to 6 bases and at J to 0 bases, leaving 6 bases not matched to a gene. Germline V lookup: CDR1 SQVTM, CDR2 ANQGSEA. The CDR3 has 14 amino acids. In DNA, the CDR3 is TGCAGCGTGGCCTACAGGGGTAGCACAGATACGCAGTATTTT. It yields the protein CSVAYRGSTDTQYF.

V usage is TRBV7-9 and J usage is TRBJ2-2; TRBD2 matches at 8 bases. Germline V gene lookup returns CDR1 SEHNR and CDR2 FQNEAQ (reference sequence). Trimming at V came to 3 bases and at J to 4 bases, leaving 4 bases not matched to a gene. The CDR3 has 15 amino acids. The CDR3: CASSFSGVPTGELFF. The CDR3 nucleotides are TGTGCCAGCAGCTTTAGCGGGGTCCCCACCGGGGAGCTGTTTTTT. The full variable domain, its missing parts supplied by reference TRBV7-9 and TRBJ2-2, is DTGVSQNPRHKITKRGQNVTFRCDPISEHNRLYWYRQTLGQGPEFLTYFQNEAQLEKSRLLSDRFSAERPKGSFSTLEIQRTEQGDSAMYLCASSFSGVPTGELFFGEGSRLTVL.

This clonotype was counted only a few times. This chain links TRBV20-1 with TRBJ2-5; no definite D call. CDR3 size: 13 residues. Deletions cut 2 bases from V and 3 bases from J, with 10 bases between. Per germline, CDR1 DFQATT and CDR2 SNEGSKA (reference sequence). CDR3 loop: CSARPDREETQYF. The CDR3 nucleotides read TGCAGTGCTAGACCAGATCGGGAAGAGACCCAGTACTTC.

Only a few counts were recorded for this clonotype. The chain links TRBV18 to TRBJ1-1; 9 bases fit TRBD1. The CDR3 extends over 15 amino acids. Germline CDR1 reads KGHSH; CDR2 reads LQKENI. V dropped 5 bases and J dropped 1; count of bases not matched to a gene: 5. This CDR3 is CASSVRQGGNTEAFF. In DNA, the CDR3 is TGTGCCAGCTCAGTAAGACAGGGGGGGAACACTGAAGCTTTCTTT.

This clonotype was recorded many times. The chain has TRBV20-1 and TRBJ2-1; the match to TRBD2 covers 7 bases. Germline V gene sequence: CDR1 DFQATT, CDR2 SNEGSKA (reference sequence). Trimming cost V 7 bases and J 0 bases; bases outside gene matches: 6. This CDR3 has 14 amino acids. The CDR3 here is CSGSGLLSYNEQFF. The CDR3 DNA is TGCAGTGGTAGCGGGCTGCTCTCCTACAATGAGCAGTTCTTC.

The V call is TRBV6-5, the J call TRBJ2-7; D may be TRBD1 or TRBD2 (6 bases each). This CDR3 is 16 amino acids long. Per the germline V gene, CDR1 is MNHEY and CDR2 is SVGAGI. V shed 3 bases and J shed 6 bases, with 21 bases lying between them. CDR3 nucleotides: TGTGCCAGCAGTTATGGGGGACAAAGGGTCGGGGGCGAGCAGTACTTC. It translates to CASSYGGQRVGGEQYF.

This clonotype was seen at least ten times. The V call is TRBV7-2, the J call TRBJ2-2; 8 bases are shared with TRBD2. There are 16 residues in the CDR3. With V trimmed by 1 base and J by 4 bases, 5 bases remained unmatched. Germline CDR1 reads SGHTA; CDR2 reads FQGNSA. CDR3 bases: TGTGCCAGCAGCTTAGGACGGGGGGGCGGCACCGGGGAGCTGTTTTTT. Encoded protein: CASSLGRGGGTGELFF.

V gene TRBV7-3 combines with J gene TRBJ2-3; TRBD2 is a possible D gene (6 bases). Germline V CDR1 and CDR2: SGHTA, FQGTGA. The CDR3 has 14 residues. The V end was cut by 1 base, the J end by 2 bases, with 7 bases between. For the CDR3, the DNA is TGTGCCAGCAGCTTAAAGGACTACACAGATACGCAGTATTTT. This sequence encodes CASSLKDYTDTQYF. Filled out from reference TRBV7-3 and TRBJ2-3, the complete variable domain reads GAGVSQTPSNKVTEKGKYVELRCDPISGHTALYWYRQSLGQGPEFLIYFQGTGAADDSGLPNDRFFAVRPEGSVSTLKIQRTERGDSAVYLCASSLKDYTDTQYFGPGTRLTVL.

This rearrangement joins TRBV5-6 to TRBJ1-2, with D tentatively TRBD1 (5 bases). Trimming took 0 bases from V and 2 from J, leaving 14 bases between them. This CDR3 is built from 16 residues. Germline V gene data show CDR1 as SGHDT and CDR2 as YYEEEE. CDR3 nucleotide sequence: TGTGCCAGCAGCTTGGCGGCAGGGATCGGGAACTATGGCTACACCTTC. Its translation is CASSLAAGIGNYGYTF.

This clonotype has a count of ten or more. J is TRBJ2-7 and V is TRBV5-1; D is unresolved. The CDR3 runs to 13 residues. Germline V lookup: CDR1 SGHRS, CDR2 YFSETQ. V lost 1 base and J lost 3, with 8 bases in between. This chain's CDR3 is CASSLNRDYEQYF. The DNA of the CDR3 is TGCGCCAGCAGCTTGAACAGAGACTACGAGCAGTACTTC.

A few counts support this clonotype. This CDR3 is CASSQEVVEAGREQYF. The DNA for the CDR3 is TGCGCCAGCAGCCAAGAGGTTGTGGAGGCGGGCAGGGAGCAGTACTTC. This chain joins TRBV4-1 and TRBJ2-7; maybe TRBD2 (5 bases). The CDR3 is 16 residues long. Trimming removed 0 bases from V and 7 bases from J, with 19 bases in between. Germline V gene data show CDR1 as MGHRA and CDR2 as YSYEKL.

The chain couples TRBV10-3 to TRBJ1-6; D gene ambiguous. Germline CDR1 and CDR2: ENHRY and SYGVKD. The CDR3 loop spans 13 amino acids. Trimming left V 10 bases short and J 8 bases short, with 15 bases between. The CDR3 loop is CANPRVGDSPLHF. CDR3 DNA sequence: TGTGCCAACCCGAGGGTCGGGGATTCACCCCTCCACTTT.

This clonotype was found many times. The V gene is TRBV7-9, the J gene TRBJ1-1; D not resolved. Trimming shortened V by 1 base and J by 5 bases, and 11 bases separated the two germline ends. The CDR3 is 14 amino acids. The germline V gene has CDR1 SEHNR and CDR2 FQNEAQ (reference sequence). The CDR3 DNA sequence: TGTGCCAGCAGCTTAGGCGGTATTTTGACTGAAGCTTTCTTT. Its translation is CASSLGGILTEAFF.

The V call is TRBV12-3 or TRBV12-4, the J call TRBJ2-1; possible D gene TRBD2, 5 bases. Trimming shortened V by 2 bases and J by 2 bases, and 10 bases separated the two germline ends. The CDR3 consists of 15 residues. In DNA, the CDR3 is TGTGCCAGCAGTTTACAGAGGGTAACCTACAATGAGCAGTTCTTC. Amino acid sequence: CASSLQRVTYNEQFF.

In its sample, this clonotype was seen a few times. This sequence joins TRBV30 and TRBJ2-7; 9 bases fit TRBD2. CDR3 length: 13 residues. CDR1 and CDR2 from the germline V gene are GTSNPN and SVGIG (reference sequence). The trim removed 0 bases at V and 8 bases at J, leaving 5 bases unmatched. CDR3 sequence: CAWSVLAGFQQYF. The DNA for the CDR3 is TGTGCCTGGAGTGTACTAGCGGGCTTTCAGCAGTACTTC.

The rearrangement uses TRBV5-1 and TRBJ2-7; D is perhaps TRBD1 or TRBD2 (5 bases each). V lost 4 bases, J lost 2 bases, and 19 bases lay in between. The length of the CDR3 is 16 residues. In germline, CDR1 is SGHRS, CDR2 YFSETQ. The CDR3 spells CASSGGDGLLTYEQYF. The CDR3 region has the DNA TGCGCCAGCAGCGGGGGTGACGGACTGCTTACCTACGAGCAGTACTTC.

This clonotype has just one count. The rearrangement joins TRBV20-1 to TRBJ1-3; TRBD1 is a possible D gene (6 bases). The germline V gene encodes CDR1 DFQATT and CDR2 SNEGSKA (reference sequence). The ends were cut back, 2 bases at V and 0 bases at J, with 11 bases in the middle. The CDR3 sequence is 15 residues long. The CDR3 DNA follows: TGCAGTGCTAGACGGGGGGCTGCCTCTGGAAACACCATATATTTT. Its translation: CSARRGAASGNTIYF.